The source of this T cell receptor (beta chain) is a study of siplizumab effects on memory and regulatory T cells. Method: immunoSEQ multiplex PCR; TCRdb's copy keeps in-frame clones and lacks some. Of about 100,000 clones detected, under 95% appear once; the ten largest clones hold about 0.7%. This clone was seen a handful of times. Its antigen remains unknown. Regarding the study as a whole: In controls, about 28% of mappable alloreactive CD4+ clones were Treg-derived on average, versus roughly 63% with siplizumab.

Sequencing was performed on Tregs sorted from blood. This TCR was sampled from a human donor in good health.

The CDR3 loop reads CASSFSPTEAFF. The CDR3 DNA follows: TGTGCCAGCAGTTTTTCTCCCACGGAAGCTTTCTTT. This sequence joins TRBV28 and TRBJ1-1; D gene unclear. CDR1 MDHEN and CDR2 SYDVKM come from the germline V gene. This CDR3 spans 12 amino acids. Trimming pared 3 bases from V and 8 bases from J, leaving 10 bases between.